This paragraph covers one T cell receptor (beta chain) sequence. The source of the sample is a study of blood T cell repertoires in COVID-19. Grouping used clinical history reported by participants in a survey and questionnaire. The repertoire was sequenced with immunoSEQ multiplex PCR; TCRdb's copy has only in-frame clones and lacks some. The sample lists 150,000 to 200,000 clones; about 90% were seen once. The sample comprised PBMCs or T cells enriched from blood (not recorded which). This clonotype was obtained from a human donor with acute COVID-19. The donor label of this sample is uncertain.

The CDR3 nucleotides read TGTGCCAGAAGGCAGTCGCGGGGGAGCCGCTCCTACGAGCAGTACTTC. Translated: CARRQSRGSRSYEQYF. V and J are TRBV5-3 and TRBJ2-7; 7 bases line up with TRBD2. TRBV5-3 is given ORF status, its function remaining uncertain. V was pared by 5 bases and J by 0 bases, with 11 bases of the junction left unmatched. The CDR3 is 16 amino acids.